The 27 T cell receptor beta chains given below trace back to one sample, sequenced in a study of synovial regulatory T cells in juvenile arthritis. This table comes from immunoSEQ multiplex PCR, and its TCRdb copy is limited to in-frame clones, with some not included. Reported are 7,500 to 10,000 clones; the ten largest clones contain 0.85% to 1.2%. What was sequenced was Treg cells from blood. Subset in this sample: remaining (HLA-DR-negative) circulating blood Treg cells. Receptors were obtained from a donor younger than 30 with juvenile idiopathic arthritis.

The chain carries TRBV5-4 and TRBJ1-4; as DNA is missing, the TRBD1 call by TCRdb cannot be tested. Germline loops: CDR1 SGHNT, CDR2 YYREEE (reference sequence). This CDR3 spans 15 amino acids. No DNA appears here. CDR3 loop: CASSLGSGSNEKLFF.

The chain carries TRBV28 and TRBJ2-1. CDR1 MDHEN and CDR2 SYDVKM come from the germline V gene. The CDR3 covers 15 residues. No coding sequence is recorded. The chain's CDR3 is CASSGTERSYNEQFF.

CDR3 sequence reads: CASSLNGPNYGYTF. The genes are TRBV28 and TRBJ1-2. Germline lookup yields CDR1 MDHEN and CDR2 SYDVKM. This CDR3 has 14 residues. No DNA appears here.

V gene TRBV6-6 combines with J gene TRBJ2-7. The germline gives CDR1 MNHNY, CDR2 SVGAGI (reference sequence). There are 12 residues in the CDR3. The protein alone is recorded here. The CDR3 loop is CASSQSSYEQYF.

The rearrangement uses TRBV27 and TRBJ2-2; there is no DNA to check the TCRdb D call of TRBD2. This CDR3 has 15 residues. A DNA sequence was not provided. Looked up from germline, CDR1 is MNHEY and CDR2 is SMNVEV (reference sequence). CDR3 sequence reads: CASSLGSRLGGELFF.

The chain employs TRBV5-4 and TRBJ2-7; TCRdb's D call, TRBD2, is unchecked because there is no DNA. In germline, CDR1 is SGHNT, CDR2 YYREEE (reference sequence). The CDR3 has 14 residues. Only the protein sequence is given. This CDR3 is CASSWGTRGDEQYF.

This clone ranks as medium-sized in terms of frequency. V is TRBV14 and J is TRBJ1-4; TCRdb calls TRBD1, which cannot be checked without DNA. CDR3 length: 16 residues. DNA is not on record. The germline gives CDR1 SGHDN, CDR2 FVKESK. The CDR3 loop is CASSHPDRRTGEKLFF.

CDR3 loop: CASQRRLGTATYEQYF. V usage is TRBV6-6 and J usage is TRBJ2-7; TCRdb's D call, TRBD1, is unchecked because there is no DNA. The CDR3 length is 16 residues. No DNA sequence is on record. Germline V lookup: CDR1 MNHNY, CDR2 SVGAGI (reference sequence).

The rearrangement joins TRBV19 to TRBJ2-1; TCRdb calls TRBD2, which cannot be checked without DNA. The CDR3 is made up of 15 amino acids. No DNA accompanies this entry. In germline, CDR1 is LNHDA, CDR2 SQIVND (reference sequence). CDR3: CASSHARRAYNEQFF.

The chain has TRBV28 and TRBJ2-1. The CDR3 contains 14 residues. The coding DNA is unavailable. The germline CDR1 and CDR2 sequences are MDHEN and SYDVKM. The CDR3 reads CASSPGSLPNEQFF. Full variable domain (missing parts from reference TRBV28 and TRBJ2-1): DVKVTQSSRYLVKRTGEKVFLECVQDMDHENMFWYRQDPGLGLRLIYFSYDVKMKEKGDIPEGYSVSREKKERFSLILESASTNQTSMYLCASSPGSLPNEQFFGPGTRLTVL.

This chain connects TRBV28 to TRBJ1-1; TCRdb returns TRBD1, unconfirmable since there is no DNA. Germline V lookup: CDR1 MDHEN, CDR2 SYDVKM. The CDR3 extends over 14 amino acids. DNA was not recorded. This CDR3 reads CASSSGQVRSEAFF.

This chain's CDR3 is CASREYNRGNTEAFF. This rearrangement joins TRBV28 to TRBJ1-1; absent DNA, TCRdb's TRBD1 call cannot be checked. The CDR3 has 15 residues. No DNA appears here. CDR1 is MDHEN and CDR2 is SYDVKM in the germline V gene.

This sequence joins TRBV2 and TRBJ2-7; TCRdb gives TRBD2 as the D gene, but with no DNA this cannot be confirmed. From germline, CDR1 is SNHLY and CDR2 FYNNEI. The CDR3 has 17 amino acids. No DNA accompanies this entry. CDR3 protein: CASSETVAGKSSYEQYF.

This sequence joins TRBV29-1 and TRBJ1-1; the D call of TRBD1 rests on TCRdb alone, since no DNA is present to check it. The CDR3 is made up of 13 amino acids. No DNA sequence was recorded. CDR1 SQVTM and CDR2 ANQGSEA come from the germline V gene. CDR3: CSVDPGVNTEAFF. Variable domain in full (rest from reference TRBV29-1 and TRBJ1-1): SAVISQKPSRDICQRGTSLTIQCQVDSQVTMMFWYRQQPGQSLTLIATANQGSEATYESGFVIDKFPISRPNLTFSTLTVSNMSPEDSSIYLCSVDPGVNTEAFFGQGTRLTVV.

CDR3 loop: CASSLGISYGYTF. The chain combines TRBV5-1 with TRBJ1-2. The CDR3 covers 13 residues. DNA is not recorded here. CDR1 SGHRS and CDR2 YFSETQ come from the germline V gene.

This chain connects TRBV28 to TRBJ1-4. This CDR3 has 15 amino acids. The nucleotide record is missing. Germline CDR1 and CDR2: MDHEN and SYDVKM. This CDR3 is CASSSPGTVFEKLFF.

The genes are TRBV2 and TRBJ2-4; TCRdb gives TRBD2 as the D gene, but with no DNA this cannot be confirmed. From germline, CDR1 is SNHLY and CDR2 FYNNEI. The CDR3 totals 12 residues. The record lacks a DNA sequence. CDR3 sequence reads: CASRERGYIQYF.

The chain joins TRBV7-9 to TRBJ2-7; checking the TCRdb D call of TRBD2 is not possible without DNA. In germline, CDR1 is SEHNR, CDR2 FQNEAQ (reference sequence). This CDR3 contains 14 residues. A DNA sequence was not provided. CDR3 residues: CASSLEAGTYEQYF.

This chain links TRBV7-2 with TRBJ2-2. The CDR3 is 12 residues long. DNA is not recorded here. From germline, CDR1 is SGHTA and CDR2 FQGNSA. CDR3 region: CASSTNTGELFF. Using reference TRBV7-2 and TRBJ2-2 for the parts outside the CDR3, the full variable domain is GAGVSQSPSNKVTEKGKDVELRCDPISGHTALYWYRQSLGQGLEFLIYFQGNSAPDKSGLPSDRFSAERTGGSVSTLTIQRTQQEDSAVYLCASSTNTGELFFGEGSRLTVL.

The rearrangement uses TRBV14 and TRBJ2-7; the D call of TRBD1 rests on TCRdb alone, since no DNA is present to check it. Per germline, CDR1 SGHDN and CDR2 FVKESK. CDR3 length: 14 residues. No DNA is given. The CDR3 loop reads CASSQAAQIYEQYF.

This sequence joins TRBV2 and TRBJ2-3; TCRdb gives TRBD2 as the D gene, but with no DNA this cannot be confirmed. The CDR3 consists of 13 residues. No DNA was logged. From germline, CDR1 is SNHLY and CDR2 FYNNEI. The chain's CDR3 is CASRVEAGDTQYF.

This rearrangement joins TRBV10-2 to TRBJ1-3; the D call of TRBD1 rests on TCRdb alone, since no DNA is present to check it. The length of the CDR3 is 20 residues. No DNA appears here. The germline V gene has CDR1 WSHSY and CDR2 SAAADI. CDR3 protein: CASSVDFQGQGLFSGNTIYF.

The chain carries TRBV28 and TRBJ2-7. CDR1 and CDR2 from the germline V gene are MDHEN and SYDVKM. The CDR3 has 12 residues. A DNA sequence was not provided. The CDR3 reads CASSLSRGPQYF.

The chain uses TRBV5-1 and TRBJ2-7. Germline CDR1 reads SGHRS; CDR2 reads YFSETQ. The CDR3 has 13 residues. No DNA is listed. The CDR3 here is CASSRGGQYEQYF.

The rearrangement links TRBV10-3 to TRBJ2-7; TCRdb proposes TRBD1, but this gene call is untestable without DNA. This CDR3 comprises 14 residues. No nucleotide data were recorded. CDR1 is ENHRY and CDR2 is SYGVKD in the germline V gene. This chain's CDR3 is CAISEEAGGGEQYF.

The chain employs TRBV28 and TRBJ1-5; TCRdb picks TRBD1, but there is no DNA to check that call. The CDR3 consists of 15 residues. Only the protein sequence is given. Germline V lookup: CDR1 MDHEN, CDR2 SYDVKM. The CDR3 sequence is CASSTIDRSGQPQHF.

This sequence joins TRBV29-1 and TRBJ1-3. Looked up from germline, CDR1 is SQVTM and CDR2 is ANQGSEA. The CDR3 is 14 residues long. The DNA sequence is not available. The CDR3 loop is CSVLGPTSGNTIYF.